This T cell receptor beta chain stems from a study of graft-versus-host responses after intestinal transplantation (dated by TCRdb to the early 2020s). Broadly, across the study: Multivisceral, liver-intestinal, or isolated intestinal transplants were received by the recipients. A peak of at least 4% donor T cells among recipient peripheral blood mononuclear cells was the definition used for donor T cell macrochimerism. Instead of going to the commercial service, samples from a few later patients were sequenced in-house on an Illumina MiSeq and processed with MiXCR. The cohort enrolled about two dozen intestinal transplant recipients, one of whom was a retransplant, and 3 patients without pretransplant specimens were excluded. All recipients received anti-thymocyte globulin induction followed by maintenance tacrolimus and steroids for around 3 years. After intestinal transplantation, graft-versus-host and host-versus-graft alloreactive T cell clones were followed in the graft, circulation and bone marrow using bulk TCR-beta CDR3 sequencing. To identify alloreactive clones, pre-transplant mixed lymphocyte reaction products were sequenced and compared with unstimulated pre-transplant donor and recipient T cells. Broader findings and caveats from the paper: Early after transplant, peak levels of circulating GvH clones were associated with declines in HvG clones. GvH clones were detected in recipient bone marrow, and some appeared earlier in ileal mucosa or blood, consistent with an intestinal mucosal origin. The relatively low number and heterogeneity of intestinal transplant patients limited the conclusions. High GvH to HvG T cell clonal ratios were observed in the allografts of patients with donor T cell macrochimerism.

The label giving this sample's time point can be read as: cells obtained before transplantation from donor or recipient. CD3+CD4+ and CD3+CD8+ populations were FACS-sorted from unstimulated pre-transplant donor and recipient cells taken from spleen or lymph nodes. Of note for this clone: Its recognized antigen is unknown. Base quality data are lacking; no much larger clone is found one base away.

The library was produced with the immunoSEQ multiplex PCR assay. For most patients, genomic DNA was isolated with the Qiagen DNeasy Blood and Tissue Kit and sent frozen to Adaptive Biotechnologies for TCR sequencing. Adaptive Biotechnologies carried out high-throughput TCR-beta CDR3 sequencing of genomic DNA for most patients. In the original analysis: Adaptive's ImmunoSEQ software supplied the TCR sequencing data for 15 to 20 patients, while MiXCR and VDJtools were used to process a few other patients. To correct CD4 versus CD8 sorting errors, sequences present in both subsets at a frequency ratio below 5:1 were removed. CDR3 nucleotide sequences shared between donor and recipient were removed because the origin of such sequences could not be assigned. Alloreactive clones required at least 2-fold expansion over unstimulated cells and minimum CFSE-low frequency of 0.002% (template counts) or 0.001% (read counts). Clones detected in sequenced pre-transplant spleen, lymph node, or MLR CFSE-low populations of the donor or recipient were defined as mappable. The cumulative frequency of alloreactive clones was calculated as a percentage of all sequences, weighted by copy number. Imported from immuneACCESS, the table was reduced by TCRdb to in-frame sequences with V and J called. These copies leave out some clones; in studies compared against another copy, an unresolved V gene accounts for under half, and the cause of the remainder is not known. V and J calls plus clone size are reproduced from that table; the DNA served to infer D and trimming. This sample has tens of thousands of clones in its table, and approximately 92% of those were observed once. In total, the top ten clones hold over 0.45% of the sample.

Per the germline V gene, LGHNA is the CDR1 and YSLEER is the CDR2. Counted from cysteine to phenylalanine, this CDR3 has 15 amino acids. Left in the record is the CDR3 DNA by itself, 45 bases read in frame from the first base. At the junction V is shortened by 5 bases and J by 3 bases; bases outside the gene matches: 9. This specimen was unstimulated CD8+ T cells sorted from spleen or lymph node cells, taken before intestinal transplant. This TCR derives from a human donor who received an intestinal transplant. Rearrangement joined TRBV4-3 to TRBJ1-2, with 7 bases in between that match TRBD1. The nucleotides read TGCGCCAGCAGCTACGACAGGGTTACGGACTATGGCTACACCTTC. This yields the protein CASSYDRVTDYGYTF.